The rows below give T cell receptor beta chains drawn from one sample of a study of T cell repertoires in cytomegalovirus infection. TCRdb re-analysed the reads in MiXCR, keeping a single row per CDR3 protein. This sample has 400,000 to 550,000 distinct CDR3 sequences, with around 11% found just once. Sequencing input: PBMCs. Source of these receptors: a human donor in good health (CMV status not recorded). Some clones in this sample may be carry-over from other donors' samples. Each CDR3 is given with its conserved first and last residue. A D gene is named only where the DNA matches it firmly. Rows may omit the clone size; those that give it use once, few, many or a size class.

d_gene,j_gene,v_gene,abundance,CDR3aa,CDR3nt
.,TRBJ2-1,TRBV19,few,CASTDGAGGNYNEQFF,TGTGCCAGTACCGACGGTGCTGGCGGGAACTACAATGAGCAGTTCTTC
.,TRBJ1-5,TRBV6-2/TRBV6-3,many,CASSYGGPQHF,TGTGCCAGCAGTTACGGAGGGCCCCAGCATTTT
.,TRBJ2-5,TRBV5-1,.,CASSLLQGVQETQYF,TGCGCCAGCAGCTTACTACAGGGTGTACAAGAGACCCAGTACTTC
.,TRBJ1-2,TRBV20-1,many,CSSKGGLRGYTF,TGCAGTAGTAAGGGGGGGCTCAGAGGCTACACCTTC
.,TRBJ2-7,TRBV5-5,many,CASSLGHLEQYF,TGTGCCAGCAGCCTCGGACACCTCGAGCAGTACTTC
.,TRBJ1-1,TRBV20-1,many,CSASRAVMNTEAFF,TGCAGTGCTAGCAGGGCAGTGATGAACACTGAAGCTTTCTTT
TRBD1,TRBJ1-5,TRBV3-1,.,CASSPDRVRNQPQHF,TGTGCCAGCAGCCCCGACAGGGTACGCAATCAGCCCCAGCATTTT
TRBD2,TRBJ2-3,TRBV7-8,many,CASSFPIMWLAGGGSTDTQYF,TGTGCCAGCAGCTTTCCAATCATGTGGCTAGCGGGAGGTGGTAGCACAGATACGCAGTATTTT
.,TRBJ2-1,TRBV20-1,.,CSATRGGGGTLYNEQFF,TGCAGTGCTACCCGTGGGGGGGGGGGGACATTGTACAATGAGCAGTTCTTC
.,TRBJ2-7,TRBV5-1,many,CASSLEGDHSYEQYF,TGCGCCAGCAGCTTGGAAGGGGACCACTCCTACGAGCAGTACTTC
.,TRBJ2-7,TRBV29-1,few,CSVENRVSRNEQYF,TGCAGCGTGGAGAACAGGGTGTCTAGGAACGAGCAGTACTTC
TRBD1,TRBJ2-3,TRBV7-6,many,CASSRDDRGRADTQYF,TGTGCCAGCAGTCGGGACGACAGGGGGCGCGCAGATACGCAGTATTTT
.,TRBJ1-1,TRBV19,.,CASSMFGGESLAFF,TGTGCCAGTAGTATGTTCGGGGGCGAGTCCCTGGCTTTCTTT
.,TRBJ2-7,TRBV28,few,CASSLSTGAGSYEQYF,TGTGCCAGCAGCCTGAGTACAGGGGCGGGGTCCTACGAGCAGTACTTC
.,TRBJ1-2,TRBV7-2,many,CASSQYALRSGDGYTF,TGTGCCAGCAGCCAGTACGCCCTTAGGTCGGGAGATGGCTACACCTTC
TRBD2,TRBJ2-1,TRBV5-5,many,CASSSRLAGALKPEQFF,TGTGCCAGCAGCTCCAGACTAGCGGGGGCATTAAAGCCCGAGCAGTTCTTC
.,TRBJ1-6,TRBV7-9,many,CASSLRGKGSYNSPLHF,TGTGCCAGCAGCTTAAGAGGGAAGGGTTCCTATAATTCACCCCTCCACTTT
TRBD2,TRBJ2-1,TRBV20-1,few,CSAGGLAASYNEQFF,TGCAGTGCGGGGGGACTAGCGGCCTCCTACAATGAGCAGTTCTTC
.,TRBJ1-5,TRBV29-1,many,CSVITGSKNQPQHF,TGCAGCGTTATTACTGGCAGCAAAAATCAGCCCCAGCATTTT
TRBD1,TRBJ2-7,TRBV15,.,CATSRVTGGYEQYF,TGTGCCACCAGCAGAGTGACAGGGGGCTACGAGCAGTACTTC
TRBD1,TRBJ1-5,TRBV15,many,CATSGSWTGGEPQHF,TGTGCCACCAGCGGCAGTTGGACAGGGGGCGAGCCCCAGCATTTT
.,TRBJ2-2,TRBV12-3/TRBV12-4,many,CASSLGVANTGELFF,TGTGCCAGCAGTTTGGGGGTTGCGAACACCGGGGAGCTGTTTTTT
.,TRBJ2-6,TRBV7-8,many,CASSSVYEGANVLTF,TGTGCCAGCAGCTCCGTGTACGAAGGGGCCAACGTCCTGACTTTC
TRBD2,TRBJ2-1,TRBV10-3,few,CAIRTSGEQFF,TGTGCCATCAGGACTAGCGGGGAGCAGTTCTTC
.,TRBJ2-2,TRBV7-3,many,CASSQTAGELFF,TGTGCCAGCAGCCAGACAGCAGGGGAGCTGTTTTTT
.,TRBJ1-2,TRBV5-1,few,CASSLEDTYGYTF,TGCGCCAGCAGCTTGGAGGATACTTATGGCTACACCTTC
.,TRBJ2-4,TRBV5-1,many,CASSLRQAGSNIQYF,TGCGCCAGCAGCCTAAGACAGGCGGGCTCAAACATTCAGTACTTC
.,TRBJ1-2,TRBV6-1,many,CASSEGGGYTF,TGTGCCAGCAGTGAGGGTGGGGGCTACACCTTC
TRBD2,TRBJ2-2,TRBV20-1,.,CSAPYTPGGIGGELFF,TGCAGTGCCCCCTATACCCCGGGAGGGATTGGCGGGGAGCTGTTTTTT
.,TRBJ2-1,TRBV20-1,many,CSVQIGGTEQFF,TGCAGTGTTCAGATTGGGGGCACTGAGCAGTTCTTC
TRBD1,TRBJ1-2,TRBV5-1,many,CASSLQGADGYTF,TGCGCCAGCAGCTTACAGGGGGCGGATGGCTACACCTTC
.,TRBJ1-1,TRBV12-3/TRBV12-4,.,CASGTRESTEAFF,TGTGCCAGCGGCACCAGGGAGTCGACTGAAGCTTTCTTT
TRBD1,TRBJ1-2,TRBV7-9,.,CASSHRQGIGYTF,TGTGCCAGCAGCCATCGACAGGGTATTGGCTACACCTTC
.,TRBJ1-1,TRBV29-1,.,CSGGKNTEAFF,TGCAGCGGTGGGAAGAACACTGAAGCTTTCTTT
.,TRBJ1-4,TRBV27,many,CASSRIQGNNEKLFF,TGTGCCAGCAGCCGAATACAGGGTAATAATGAAAAACTGTTTTTT
.,TRBJ1-2,TRBV27,many,CASSLSNRNYGYTF,TGTGCCAGCAGTTTATCGAACAGGAACTATGGCTACACCTTC
TRBD1,TRBJ2-5,TRBV14,.,CASSQGVRDRGRETQYF,TGTGCCAGCAGCCAAGGGGTGCGAGACAGGGGTCGGGAGACCCAGTACTTC
.,TRBJ1-3,TRBV7-9,many,CASSSEWQGNTIYF,TGTGCCAGCAGCTCCGAGTGGCAGGGAAACACCATATATTTT
.,TRBJ1-6,TRBV12-3/TRBV12-4,many,CASSFATRGSPLHF,TGTGCCAGCAGTTTTGCGACCCGGGGTTCACCCCTCCACTTT
.,TRBJ2-7,TRBV11-2,many,CASSLVGGATEQYF,TGTGCCAGCAGCTTAGTGGGGGGCGCGACCGAGCAGTACTTC
.,TRBJ2-5,TRBV5-1,many,CASSLSEETQYF,TGCGCCAGCAGCTTAAGCGAGGAGACCCAGTACTTC
TRBD1,TRBJ1-2,TRBV28,many,CASSPTGQAATF,TGTGCCAGCAGCCCGACCGGACAGGCGGCAACCTTC
.,TRBJ2-1,TRBV10-3,few,CAISDPMRVVSYNEQFF,TGTGCCATCAGTGACCCCATGAGAGTGGTCTCCTACAATGAGCAGTTCTTC
.,TRBJ1-1,TRBV19,.,CASSILSLTEGTEAFF,TGTGCCAGTAGTATACTCTCCTTGACGGAGGGGACTGAAGCTTTCTTT
.,TRBJ2-3,TRBV7-2,many,CASSLALPDTQYF,TGTGCCAGCAGCTTAGCCCTCCCAGATACGCAGTATTTT
.,TRBJ2-5,TRBV11-3,.,CASSLDGASQETQYF,TGTGCCAGCAGCTTAGATGGCGCCAGCCAAGAGACCCAGTACTTC
TRBD1,TRBJ1-1,TRBV12-3/TRBV12-4,many,CASSRRGQGVTEAFF,TGTGCCAGCAGCCGTCGTGGACAGGGCGTCACTGAAGCTTTCTTT